This T cell receptor (beta chain) was recovered during a study of CD8+ T cells in alopecia areata. Study information: Treated patients were given oral tofacitinib, which was dosed at 5 to 10 mg twice daily. The SALT score measured affected scalp surface percentage in treated patients. Points from the study as a whole: Normal scalp showed lower clonality than lesional scalp, especially alopecia totalis/universalis.

Treatment denoted: oral pan-JAK inhibitor, 5-10 mg twice daily. Sequencing templates came from extracted RNA that was reverse transcribed into cDNA. TCRdb keeps only in-frame clones here, not all; method: immunoSEQ multiplex PCR. The sample lists fewer than 150,000 clones; 82% were seen once. As regards this clone: Its target is unknown.

Germline CDR1 and CDR2: LGHNA and YNFKEQ. Trimming cost V 0 bases and J 5 bases, with 13 bases left between them. The CDR3 is 15 residues long. This sequence was found in a human donor with alopecia areata. The rearrangement joins TRBV4-2 to TRBJ1-2, with unresolved D. Sample: CD8+ T cells sorted from blood, taken at week 4, from a patient treated with tofacitinib. This chain's CDR3 is CASSQDSGLGYGYTF. CDR3 DNA sequence: TGTGCCAGCAGCCAAGATTCCGGGTTGGGTTATGGCTACACCTTC.